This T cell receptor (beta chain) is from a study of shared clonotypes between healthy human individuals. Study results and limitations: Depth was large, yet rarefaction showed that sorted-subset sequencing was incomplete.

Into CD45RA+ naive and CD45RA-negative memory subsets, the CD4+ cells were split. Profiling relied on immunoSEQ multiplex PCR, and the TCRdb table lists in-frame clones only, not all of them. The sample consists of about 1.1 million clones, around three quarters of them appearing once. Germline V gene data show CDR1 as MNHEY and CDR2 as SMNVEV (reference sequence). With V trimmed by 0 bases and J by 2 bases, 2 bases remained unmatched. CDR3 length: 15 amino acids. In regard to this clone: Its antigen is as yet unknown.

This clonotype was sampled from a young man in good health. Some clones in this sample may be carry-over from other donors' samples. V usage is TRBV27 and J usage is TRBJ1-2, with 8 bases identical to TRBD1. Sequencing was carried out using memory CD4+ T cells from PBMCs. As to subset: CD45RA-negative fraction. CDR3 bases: TGTGCCAGCAGTTTATCCCGGACAGGGAACTATGGCTACACCTTC. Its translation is CASSLSRTGNYGYTF.